This T cell receptor (beta chain) stems from a study of cytomegalovirus exposure and HLA in healthy donors. Whole-study context: An early data release held some 85 million unique TCRs from HLA-typed donors.

Both 60 Vbeta primers and 13 Jbeta primers went into the PCR. Produced via immunoSEQ multiplex PCR; TCRdb's table is partial and in-frame only. The sample has 250,000 to 350,000 clones, roughly 89% seen once; the top ten hold roughly 4%. The table lists this clone with a few counts. The antigen is undetermined. The ends lost 1 base at V and 11 bases at J; junction bases unmatched: 3. CDR3 length equals 14 residues. CDR1 is MNHNS and CDR2 is SASEGT in the germline V gene. General study results and limits: TCR beta chains associated with HLA were, in a later analysis, more clonally expanded than equally common others. Researchers counted around 150 TCR beta chains as cytomegalovirus-associated. Sequencing had likely introduced a cluster of highly shared sequence variants as an artifact.

The sequence was collected from a middle-aged man in good health and CMV-seropositive. The rearrangement joins TRBV6-1 to TRBJ1-6, with 9 bases lining up with TRBD1. The sequenced sample was PBMCs. CDR3 sequence (DNA): TGTGCCAGCAGTGAAGACAGGGGGCGGACACCCCTCCACTTT. Protein: CASSEDRGRTPLHF.